Given below is one T cell receptor (beta chain) in context. Here immunoSEQ multiplex PCR was the method, and the copy in TCRdb shows in-frame clones only, minus some. There are approximately 180,000 clones in the sample; 94% occur only once, and 1.1% to 1.5% lies in the top ten. This CDR3 has 16 amino acids. This specimen belongs to a study of control samples from healthy donors and cancer patients. The chain couples TRBV21-1 to TRBJ1-1; the DNA was not compared with TRBD1, the D call given in the table. TRBV21-1 represents a pseudogene. The material sequenced was blood. The sequence came from a young woman in good health. The chain's CDR3 is CASSKWGDREDTEAFF. CDR3 bases: TGTGCCAGCAGCAAGTGGGGGGACAGGGAGGACACTGAAGCTTTCTTT.